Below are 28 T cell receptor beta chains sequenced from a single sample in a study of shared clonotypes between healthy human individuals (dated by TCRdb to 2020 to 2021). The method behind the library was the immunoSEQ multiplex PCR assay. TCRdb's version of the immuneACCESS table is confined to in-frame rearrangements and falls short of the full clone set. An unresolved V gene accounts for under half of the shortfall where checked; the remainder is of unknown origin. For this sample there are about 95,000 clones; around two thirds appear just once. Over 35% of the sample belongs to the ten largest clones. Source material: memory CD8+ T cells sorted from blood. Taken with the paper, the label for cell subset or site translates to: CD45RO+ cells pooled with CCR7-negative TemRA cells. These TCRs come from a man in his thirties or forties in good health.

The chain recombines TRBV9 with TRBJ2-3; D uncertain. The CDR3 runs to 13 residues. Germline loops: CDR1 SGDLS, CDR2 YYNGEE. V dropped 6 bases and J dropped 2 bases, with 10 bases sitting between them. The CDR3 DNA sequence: TGTGCCAGCAATTCTGGCCTCACAGATACGCAGTATTTT. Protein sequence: CASNSGLTDTQYF.

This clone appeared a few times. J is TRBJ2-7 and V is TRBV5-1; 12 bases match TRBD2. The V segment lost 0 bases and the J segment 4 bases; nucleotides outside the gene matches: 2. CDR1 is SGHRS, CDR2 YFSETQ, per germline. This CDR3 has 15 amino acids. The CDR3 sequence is CASSLAGTSGYEQYF. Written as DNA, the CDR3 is TGCGCCAGCAGCTTGGCCGGGACTAGCGGGTACGAGCAGTACTTC.

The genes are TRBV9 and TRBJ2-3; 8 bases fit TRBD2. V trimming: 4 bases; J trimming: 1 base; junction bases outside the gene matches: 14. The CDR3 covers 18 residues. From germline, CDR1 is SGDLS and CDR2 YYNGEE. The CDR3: CASSPNSAGGWGTDTQYF. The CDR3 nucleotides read TGTGCCAGCAGCCCTAACAGCGCGGGAGGTTGGGGCACAGATACGCAGTATTTT.

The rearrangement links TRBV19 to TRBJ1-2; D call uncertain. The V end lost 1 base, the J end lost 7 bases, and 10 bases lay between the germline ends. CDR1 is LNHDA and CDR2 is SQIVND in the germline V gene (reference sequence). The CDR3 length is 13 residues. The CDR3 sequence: CASSIGGSGGYTF. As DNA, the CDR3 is TGTGCCAGTAGTATAGGTGGAAGTGGTGGCTACACCTTC.

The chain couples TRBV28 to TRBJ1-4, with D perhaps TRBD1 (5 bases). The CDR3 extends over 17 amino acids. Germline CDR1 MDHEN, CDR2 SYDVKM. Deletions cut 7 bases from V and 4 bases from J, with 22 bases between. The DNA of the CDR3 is TGTGCCAGCACCTTGTGGGGGGGGGTCGAAAGTAATGAAAAACTGTTTTTT. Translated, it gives CASTLWGGVESNEKLFF.

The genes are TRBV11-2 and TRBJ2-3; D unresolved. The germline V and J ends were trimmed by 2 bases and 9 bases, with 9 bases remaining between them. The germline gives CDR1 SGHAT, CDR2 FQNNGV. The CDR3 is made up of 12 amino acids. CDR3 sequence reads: CASSLMFGTQYF. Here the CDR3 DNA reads TGTGCCAGCAGCTTAATGTTCGGAACGCAGTATTTT.

CDR3 in amino acids: CASSLGTSSSYNEQFF. The CDR3 DNA sequence: TGCGCCAGCAGCCTAGGGACTTCCAGCTCCTACAATGAGCAGTTCTTC. The chain couples TRBV4-3 to TRBJ2-1, with D possibly matching TRBD2 (6 bases). This CDR3 is built from 16 residues. Germline assignment: CDR1 LGHNA and CDR2 YSLEER. Trimming cost V 4 bases and J 0 bases, with 13 bases left between them.

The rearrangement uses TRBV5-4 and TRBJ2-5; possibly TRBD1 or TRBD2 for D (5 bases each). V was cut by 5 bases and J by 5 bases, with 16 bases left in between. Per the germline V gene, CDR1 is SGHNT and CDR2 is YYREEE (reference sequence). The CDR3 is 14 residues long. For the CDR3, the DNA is TGTGCCAGCAGACCCCGACTGGGGGTGGAGACCCAGTACTTC. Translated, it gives CASRPRLGVETQYF.

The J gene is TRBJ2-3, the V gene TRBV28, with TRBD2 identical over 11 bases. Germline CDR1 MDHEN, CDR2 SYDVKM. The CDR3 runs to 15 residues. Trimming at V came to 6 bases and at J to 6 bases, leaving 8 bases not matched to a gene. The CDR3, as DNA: TGTGCCAGCAGCCCTAGACTAGCGGGGCGGGATACGCAGTATTTT. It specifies CASSPRLAGRDTQYF. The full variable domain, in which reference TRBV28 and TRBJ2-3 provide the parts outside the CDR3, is DVKVTQSSRYLVKRTGEKVFLECVQDMDHENMFWYRQDPGLGLRLIYFSYDVKMKEKGDIPEGYSVSREKKERFSLILESASTNQTSMYLCASSPRLAGRDTQYFGPGTRLTVL.

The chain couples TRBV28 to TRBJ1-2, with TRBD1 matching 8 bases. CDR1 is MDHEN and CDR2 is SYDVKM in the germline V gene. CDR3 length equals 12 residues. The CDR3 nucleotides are TGTGCGAACCGGGACAGGATCTATGGCTACACCTTC. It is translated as CANRDRIYGYTF.

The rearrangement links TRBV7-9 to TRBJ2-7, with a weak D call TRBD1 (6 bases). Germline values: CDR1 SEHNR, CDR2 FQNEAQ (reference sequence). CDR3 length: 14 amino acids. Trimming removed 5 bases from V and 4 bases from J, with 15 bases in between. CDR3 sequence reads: CASSAPGTPYEQYF. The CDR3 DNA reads TGTGCCAGCAGCGCTCCCGGGACACCTTACGAGCAGTACTTC.

CDR3 DNA sequence: TGTGCCAGCAGTGACGAAGGAGACGAGCAGTACTTC. Its protein product is CASSDEGDEQYF. The J gene is TRBJ2-7, the V gene TRBV25-1; D unclear. The length of the CDR3 is 12 residues. Looked up from germline, CDR1 is MGHDK and CDR2 is SYGVNS. Trimming took off 3 bases at V and 5 bases at J, with 8 bases between the two ends.

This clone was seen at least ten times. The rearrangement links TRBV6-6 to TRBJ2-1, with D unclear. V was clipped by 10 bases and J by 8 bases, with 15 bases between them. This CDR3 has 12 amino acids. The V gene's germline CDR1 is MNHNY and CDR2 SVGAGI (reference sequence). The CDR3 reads CATKPTSYEQFF. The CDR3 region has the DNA TGTGCCACCAAACCCACGAGTTATGAGCAGTTCTTC.

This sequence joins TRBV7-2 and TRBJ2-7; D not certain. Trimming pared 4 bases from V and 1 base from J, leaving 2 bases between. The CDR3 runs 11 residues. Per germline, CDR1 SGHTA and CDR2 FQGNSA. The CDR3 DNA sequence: TGTGCCAGCAGCTGGTCCTACGAGCAGTACTTC. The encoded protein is CASSWSYEQYF.

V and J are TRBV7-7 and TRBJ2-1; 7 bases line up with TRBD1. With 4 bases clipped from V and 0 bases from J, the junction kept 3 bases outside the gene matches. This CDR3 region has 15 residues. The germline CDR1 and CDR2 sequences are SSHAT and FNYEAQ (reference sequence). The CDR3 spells CASSSDRSSYNEQFF. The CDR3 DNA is TGTGCCAGCAGCTCGGACAGGAGCTCCTACAATGAGCAGTTCTTC.

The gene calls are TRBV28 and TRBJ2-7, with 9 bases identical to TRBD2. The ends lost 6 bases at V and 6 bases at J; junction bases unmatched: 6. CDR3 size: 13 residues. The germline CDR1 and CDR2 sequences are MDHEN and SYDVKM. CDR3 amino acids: CASRVSGSLEQYF. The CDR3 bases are TGTGCCAGCAGAGTTAGCGGGAGCCTCGAGCAGTACTTC.

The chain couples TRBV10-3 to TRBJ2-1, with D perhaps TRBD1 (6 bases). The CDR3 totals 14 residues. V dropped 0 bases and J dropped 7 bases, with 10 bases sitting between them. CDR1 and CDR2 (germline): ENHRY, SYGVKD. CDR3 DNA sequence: TGTGCCATCAGTGAGTCAGGACAGAGGAATGAGCAGTTCTTC. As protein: CAISESGQRNEQFF.

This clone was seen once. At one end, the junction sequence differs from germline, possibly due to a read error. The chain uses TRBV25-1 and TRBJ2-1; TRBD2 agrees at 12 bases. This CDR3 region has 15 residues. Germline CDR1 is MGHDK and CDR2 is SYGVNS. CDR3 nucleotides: TGTGCCAGCAGAGGACTAGCGGGGTGGCACAATGGGCAGTTCTTC. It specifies CASRGLAGWHNGQFF.

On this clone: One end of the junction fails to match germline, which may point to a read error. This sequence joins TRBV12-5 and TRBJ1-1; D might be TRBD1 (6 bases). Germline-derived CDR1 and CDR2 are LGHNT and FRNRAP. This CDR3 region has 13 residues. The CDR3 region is CASSLEQGTEAFF. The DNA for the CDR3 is TGTGCTAGTAGTTTGGAACAGGGAACTGAAGCTTTCTTT.

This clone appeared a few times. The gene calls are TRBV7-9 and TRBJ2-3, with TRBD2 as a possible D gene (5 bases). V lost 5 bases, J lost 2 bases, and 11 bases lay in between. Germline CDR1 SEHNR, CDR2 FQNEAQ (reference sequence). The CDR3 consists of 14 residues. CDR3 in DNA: TGTGCCAGCAGCGCCCACGGGGACACAGATACGCAGTATTTT. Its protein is CASSAHGDTDTQYF.

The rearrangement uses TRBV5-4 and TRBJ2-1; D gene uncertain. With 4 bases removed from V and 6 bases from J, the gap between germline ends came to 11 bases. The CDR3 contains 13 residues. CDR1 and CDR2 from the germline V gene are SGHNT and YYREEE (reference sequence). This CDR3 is CASSPEAFNEQFF. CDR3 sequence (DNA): TGTGCCAGCAGCCCAGAAGCATTCAATGAGCAGTTCTTC. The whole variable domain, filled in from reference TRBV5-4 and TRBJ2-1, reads ETGVTQSPTHLIKTRGQQVTLRCSSQSGHNTVSWYQQALGQGPQFIFQYYREEENGRGNFPPRFSGLQFPNYSSELNVNALELDDSALYLCASSPEAFNEQFFGPGTRLTVL.

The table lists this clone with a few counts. The CDR3 loop reads CASSHRKREGLADTQYF. The CDR3 nucleotides read TGCGCCAGCAGCCACCGAAAGCGGGAGGGTTTGGCAGATACGCAGTATTTT. The chain combines TRBV5-1 with TRBJ2-3, with TRBD2 identical over 10 bases. CDR1 SGHRS and CDR2 YFSETQ come from the germline V gene. After removal of 4 bases from V and 4 bases from J, the junction contained 12 bases not matched to a gene. The CDR3 is 17 amino acids.

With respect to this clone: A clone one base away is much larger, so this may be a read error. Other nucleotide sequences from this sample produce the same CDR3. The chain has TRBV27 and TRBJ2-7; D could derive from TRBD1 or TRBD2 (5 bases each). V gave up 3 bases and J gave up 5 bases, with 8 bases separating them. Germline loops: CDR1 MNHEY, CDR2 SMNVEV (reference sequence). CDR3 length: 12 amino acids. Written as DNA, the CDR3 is TGTGCCAGCAGTTTGTTGGGGGACGAGCAGTACTTC. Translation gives CASSLLGDEQYF.

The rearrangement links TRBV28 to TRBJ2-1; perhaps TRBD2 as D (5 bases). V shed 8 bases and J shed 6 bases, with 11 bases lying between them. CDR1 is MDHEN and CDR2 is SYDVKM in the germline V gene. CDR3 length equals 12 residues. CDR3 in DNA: TGTGCCAGCCGAGGGCCAGGCAATGAGCAGTTCTTC. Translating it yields CASRGPGNEQFF.

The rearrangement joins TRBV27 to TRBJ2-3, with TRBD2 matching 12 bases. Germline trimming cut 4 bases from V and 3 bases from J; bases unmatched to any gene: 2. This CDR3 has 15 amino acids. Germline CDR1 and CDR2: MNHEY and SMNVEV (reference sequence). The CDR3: CASSWTSGMTDTQYF. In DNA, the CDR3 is TGTGCCAGCAGTTGGACTAGCGGGATGACAGATACGCAGTATTTT.

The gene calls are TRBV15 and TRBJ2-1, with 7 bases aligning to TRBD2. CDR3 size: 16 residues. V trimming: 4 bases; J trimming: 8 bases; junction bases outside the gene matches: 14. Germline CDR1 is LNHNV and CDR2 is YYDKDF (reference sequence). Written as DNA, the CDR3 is TGTGCCACCAGCACCCCGACTAGCACATGTTGCGATGAGCAGTTCTTC. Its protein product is CATSTPTSTCCDEQFF.

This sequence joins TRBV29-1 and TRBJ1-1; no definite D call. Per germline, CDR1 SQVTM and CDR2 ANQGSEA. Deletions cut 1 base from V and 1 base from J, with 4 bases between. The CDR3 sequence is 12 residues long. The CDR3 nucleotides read TGCAGCGTTGAAGCAGGGAACACTGAAGCTTTCTTT. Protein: CSVEAGNTEAFF. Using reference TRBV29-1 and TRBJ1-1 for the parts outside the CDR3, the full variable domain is SAVISQKPSRDICQRGTSLTIQCQVDSQVTMMFWYRQQPGQSLTLIATANQGSEATYESGFVIDKFPISRPNLTFSTLTVSNMSPEDSSIYLCSVEAGNTEAFFGQGTRLTVV.

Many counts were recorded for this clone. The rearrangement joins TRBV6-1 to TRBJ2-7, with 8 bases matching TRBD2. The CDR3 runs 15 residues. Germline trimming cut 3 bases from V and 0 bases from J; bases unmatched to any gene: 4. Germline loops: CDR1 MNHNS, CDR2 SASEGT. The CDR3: CASSELAGSSYEQYF. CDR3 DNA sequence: TGTGCCAGCAGTGAGTTAGCGGGAAGCTCCTACGAGCAGTACTTC.